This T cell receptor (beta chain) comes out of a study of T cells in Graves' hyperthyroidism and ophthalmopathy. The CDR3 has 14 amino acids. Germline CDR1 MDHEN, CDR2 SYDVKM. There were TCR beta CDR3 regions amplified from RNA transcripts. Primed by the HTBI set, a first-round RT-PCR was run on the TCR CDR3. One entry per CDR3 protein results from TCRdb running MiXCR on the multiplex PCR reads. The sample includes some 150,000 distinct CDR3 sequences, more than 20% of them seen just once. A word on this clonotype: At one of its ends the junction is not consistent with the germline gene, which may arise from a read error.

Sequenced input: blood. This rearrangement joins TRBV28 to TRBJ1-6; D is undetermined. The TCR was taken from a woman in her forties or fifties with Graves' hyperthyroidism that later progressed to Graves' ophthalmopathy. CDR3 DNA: TGTGCCAGCAGTTTCATCCAACCTTATTCACCCCCCCACTTT. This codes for CASSFIQPYSPPHF.